The source of this T cell receptor (beta chain) is a study of identifying expanded T cells in peripheral blood. Sequenced by immunoSEQ multiplex PCR; TCRdb stores in-frame clones only, minus some. The sample has more than 85,000 clones, about 87% seen once. About this clone itself: Its cognate antigen is unknown.

The V end was cut by 3 bases, the J end by 1 base, with 11 bases between. Germline-derived CDR1 and CDR2 are MRHNA and SNTAGT. The length of the CDR3 is 15 residues. Notes on the study in general: Approximately 1.2 clones differed between technical replicates, versus approximately 17 and 20 over time. Variance in clone template counts between approximately two-week samples significantly increased with total template count across all healthy donors.

Healthy donors had no documented immune events, such as infections, while sampled. The TCR originated in a person aged 18 to 70 in good health. Sequencing input: blood. The chain joins TRBV6-4 to TRBJ2-3; D is possibly TRBD2 (5 bases). The CDR3 region is CASSDRSSGTDTQYF. DNA for the CDR3: TGTGCCAGCAGTGATCGGAGTAGCGGCACAGATACGCAGTATTTT.